Detailed here is one TCR beta chain. Antigen specificity is unknown. PCR amplification relied on 60 Vbeta primers (plus 13 Jbeta primers). Per the study methods: Tens of millions of unique TCR beta chains, 10 million to 14 million shared, were counted in a later analysis. TCRdb's copy holds only in-frame clones and misses some; the assay was immunoSEQ multiplex PCR. V and J calls and clone size are copied from that table; D and trimming were computed from the DNA. The listing contains 55,000 to 85,000 clones. CDR1 is SEHNR and CDR2 is FQNEAQ in the germline V gene (reference sequence). V dropped 3 bases and J dropped 10 bases, with 19 bases sitting between them. There are 15 residues in the CDR3. The entry originates in a study of cytomegalovirus exposure and HLA in healthy donors. Study at large: Samples from HLA-typed donors yielded 85 million to 95 million unique TCRs in an early data release. Findings and caveats of the study: Relative to equally common others, HLA-associated TCR beta chains showed greater clonal expansion in a later analysis.

The material sequenced was PBMCs. The chain joins TRBV7-9 to TRBJ2-1; D call uncertain. This TCR came from a woman aged 25-40 years in good health and CMV-seronegative. CDR3 nucleotides: TGTGCCAGCAGCTTTCTAGTTCTTTCGTCTACGGAGCAGTTCTTC. This gives the protein CASSFLVLSSTEQFF.